Shown below are 20 T cell receptor beta chains from a single sample sequenced in a study of T cells after posttransplantation cyclophosphamide. Some clones are missing from TCRdb's copy, which holds only in-frame ones; the method was immunoSEQ multiplex PCR. The table records 10,000 or so clones, 70% to 90% of them present only once. Cyclophosphamide on days +3 and +4 followed busulfan-fludarabine conditioning and a marrow graft. The sample here was PBMCs, taken around 2,000 days after allogeneic stem cell transplant with posttransplant cyclophosphamide. Receptor source: a female patient between 50 and 60 years old who received an allogeneic stem cell transplant from a related donor, was CMV-positive, and had no GVHD. Certain T cells may be donor cells from the graft.

The J gene is TRBJ1-5, the V gene TRBV2; 7 bases are shared with TRBD1. Trimming cost V 6 bases and J 9 bases; bases outside gene matches: 11. The CDR3 has 14 amino acids. Looked up from germline, CDR1 is SNHLY and CDR2 is FYNNEI. In DNA, the CDR3 is TGTGCCAGCAGCGGACAGGAGGGGATCGGGCCCCAGCATTTT. As protein: CASSGQEGIGPQHF.

V gene TRBV28 combines with J gene TRBJ2-1, with 7 nucleotides matching TRBD2. Trimming at V came to 2 bases and at J to 8 bases, leaving 6 bases not matched to a gene. The CDR3 is 14 amino acids. CDR1 is MDHEN and CDR2 is SYDVKM in the germline V gene. This CDR3 is CASSLAGATHEQFF. In DNA, the CDR3 is TGTGCCAGCAGTTTAGCGGGAGCAACTCATGAGCAGTTCTTC.

This clone was observed a few times. The V call is TRBV6-1, the J call TRBJ2-1; no definite D call. This CDR3 is built from 13 residues. The germline V gene encodes CDR1 MNHNS and CDR2 SASEGT. With 3 bases removed from V and 9 bases from J, the gap between germline ends came to 12 bases. CDR3 sequence (DNA): TGTGCCAGCAGTGAGTTCCGGGTGGGTGAGCAGTTCTTC. This sequence encodes CASSEFRVGEQFF.

The chain combines TRBV7-2 with TRBJ2-7; possible D gene TRBD2, 6 bases. V was cut by 2 bases and J by 3 bases, with 17 bases left in between. This CDR3 is 16 amino acids long. CDR1 SGHTA and CDR2 FQGNSA come from the germline V gene. The CDR3 coding sequence is TGTGCCAGCAGCTTATCCCCCCTGGTTAGCGGCTACGAGCAGTACTTC. This translates into CASSLSPLVSGYEQYF.

The rearrangement uses TRBV5-4 and TRBJ2-6, with TRBD2 matching over 7 bases. The V segment lost 0 bases and the J segment 0 bases; nucleotides outside the gene matches: 3. The CDR3 loop spans 17 amino acids. Germline V CDR1 and CDR2: SGHNT, YYREEE (reference sequence). CDR3 residues: CASSLGTRSSGANVLTF. CDR3 sequence (DNA): TGTGCCAGCAGCTTGGGGACTAGGAGCTCTGGGGCCAACGTCCTGACTTTC. Full variable domain (outside the CDR3, taken from reference TRBV5-4 and TRBJ2-6): ETGVTQSPTHLIKTRGQQVTLRCSSQSGHNTVSWYQQALGQGPQFIFQYYREEENGRGNFPPRFSGLQFPNYSSELNVNALELDDSALYLCASSLGTRSSGANVLTFGAGSRLTVL.

The chain recombines TRBV7-2 with TRBJ2-5, with 10 bases matching TRBD2. The length of the CDR3 is 15 residues. Per the germline V gene, CDR1 is SGHTA and CDR2 is FQGNSA. V lost 1 base and J lost 6; bases outside the gene matches: 5. This CDR3 is CASSLGSGRAKTQYF. The DNA of the CDR3 is TGTGCCAGCAGCTTAGGGAGCGGGAGGGCGAAGACCCAGTACTTC.

The chain employs TRBV18 and TRBJ1-4, with D possibly TRBD1 on 6 matching bases. Deletions cut 4 bases from V and 1 base from J, with 7 bases between. This CDR3 spans 14 amino acids. Germline V gives CDR1 KGHSH, CDR2 LQKENI. The CDR3 region is CASSQDRTNEKLFF. The DNA for the CDR3 is TGTGCCAGCTCACAGGACAGAACTAATGAAAAACTGTTTTTT.

In its sample, this clone was seen once. The chain employs TRBV19 and TRBJ2-5; weak D call: TRBD1 (6 bases). V lost 7 bases, J lost 3 bases, and 12 bases lay in between. Looked up from germline, CDR1 is LNHDA and CDR2 is SQIVND (reference sequence). The CDR3 spans 13 residues. The CDR3: CASTVTGEETQYF. Here the CDR3 DNA reads TGTGCCAGTACCGTGACAGGAGAAGAGACCCAGTACTTC.

The CDR3 here is CASSSSRNNQPQHF. The CDR3 DNA follows: TGTGCCAGCAGCTCTAGCAGAAACAATCAGCCCCAGCATTTT. V gene TRBV11-2 combines with J gene TRBJ1-5, with D uncertain. There are 14 residues in the CDR3. CDR1 and CDR2 (germline): SGHAT, FQNNGV. V was cut by 4 bases and J by 3 bases, with 10 bases left in between.

CDR3 in amino acids: CASSVALLASSYNEQFF. The CDR3 nucleotides are TGTGCCAGCAGCGTAGCTCTCCTAGCGAGCTCCTACAATGAGCAGTTCTTC. The J gene is TRBJ2-1, the V gene TRBV9, with D possibly TRBD2 on 6 matching bases. Trimming removed 0 bases from V and 0 bases from J, with 13 bases in between. Germline V gene sequence: CDR1 SGDLS, CDR2 YYNGEE. The CDR3 has 17 residues.

The rearrangement joins TRBV10-3 to TRBJ1-5; 9 bases align to TRBD1. Trimming removed 2 bases from V and 9 bases from J; junction bases left unmatched: 5. This CDR3 region has 14 residues. Per germline, CDR1 ENHRY and CDR2 SYGVKD. The CDR3 sequence: CAISETTGGLPQHF. Written as DNA, the CDR3 is TGTGCCATCAGTGAGACGACAGGGGGGCTGCCCCAGCATTTT.

This chain links TRBV18 with TRBJ1-1; D remains unclear. Germline-derived CDR1 and CDR2 are KGHSH and LQKENI. CDR3 size: 15 residues. Deletions cut 6 bases from V and 5 bases from J, with 19 bases between. DNA for the CDR3: TGTGCCAGCTCGGAAAGGCCGGCGGGATCTACTGAAGCTTTCTTT. Amino acid sequence: CASSERPAGSTEAFF.

This clone was seen more than once but under ten times. The chain joins TRBV2 to TRBJ1-2; D is unresolved. Trimming left V 3 bases short and J 5 bases short, with 7 bases between. This CDR3 region has 12 residues. The germline gives CDR1 SNHLY, CDR2 FYNNEI. The DNA for the CDR3 is TGTGCCAGCAGTGAGGCGCGGTATGGCTACACCTTC. It specifies CASSEARYGYTF.

This CDR3 is CASSGNWTVSYEQYF. The DNA of the CDR3 is TGTGCCAGCAGTGGGAATTGGACAGTCTCCTACGAGCAGTACTTC. The chain has TRBV2 and TRBJ2-7; the D gene is possibly TRBD1 (6 bases). The germline V gene has CDR1 SNHLY and CDR2 FYNNEI. Trimming took off 4 bases at V and 0 bases at J, with 13 bases between the two ends. This CDR3 has 15 amino acids.

This chain uses TRBV25-1 with TRBJ1-4; 8 nucleotides line up with TRBD1. Trimming took 3 bases from V and 3 from J; bases not matched to a gene: 9. Germline values: CDR1 MGHDK, CDR2 SYGVNS. This CDR3 contains 17 residues. In DNA form, the CDR3 reads TGTGCCAGCAGTGAGCCGAGACAGGGGCAGGCTAATGAAAAACTGTTTTTT. As protein: CASSEPRQGQANEKLFF.

The genes are TRBV18 and TRBJ1-5; D not certain. From germline, CDR1 is KGHSH and CDR2 LQKENI. This CDR3 has 14 amino acids. V lost 4 bases and J lost 6, with 13 bases in between. CDR3 nucleotide sequence: TGTGCCAGCTCACAGTCGGGAAAAGGTCAGCCCCAGCATTTT. Amino acid sequence: CASSQSGKGQPQHF.

The chain is built from TRBV4-1 and TRBJ2-5; TRBD2 aligns across 8 bases. V lost 7 bases and J lost 2; bases outside the gene matches: 6. Germline CDR1 reads MGHRA; CDR2 reads YSYEKL. The CDR3 has 14 amino acids. The CDR3 DNA reads TGCGCCAGCAAAGCGGGAGATGGGCAAGAGACCCAGTACTTC. This gives the protein CASKAGDGQETQYF.

This clone appeared once. The rearrangement joins TRBV7-9 to TRBJ2-2, with 8 bases matching TRBD2. Per the germline V gene, CDR1 is SEHNR and CDR2 is FQNEAQ (reference sequence). The CDR3 is made up of 14 amino acids. Trimming at V came to 4 bases and at J to 6 bases, leaving 4 bases not matched to a gene. The CDR3 is CASSSGGRAGELFF. CDR3 nucleotide sequence: TGTGCCAGCAGCTCGGGAGGGCGGGCCGGGGAGCTGTTTTTT.

The chain carries TRBV10-3 and TRBJ2-6; the match to TRBD2 covers 13 bases. Germline trimming cut 7 bases from V and 0 bases from J; bases unmatched to any gene: 15. Germline assignment: CDR1 ENHRY and CDR2 SYGVKD. CDR3 length equals 21 residues. The CDR3: CAIKIGLAGAMGYSGANVLTF. The CDR3 DNA reads as TGTGCCATCAAAATCGGACTAGCGGGAGCTATGGGGTACTCTGGGGCCAACGTCCTGACTTTC.

This clone has only one observation. The chain has TRBV5-6 and TRBJ1-1; tentatively, D is TRBD1 (6 bases). The CDR3 runs 14 residues. With 4 bases removed from V and 10 bases from J, the gap between germline ends came to 20 bases. The germline gives CDR1 SGHDT, CDR2 YYEEEE. The CDR3 reads CASSLRGIRMGAFF. The CDR3 DNA reads TGTGCCAGCAGCCTAAGGGGGATAAGGATGGGAGCTTTCTTT.